A single sample is the source of the 17 T cell receptor beta chains below, sequenced in a study of CD8+ T cells in alopecia areata (dated by TCRdb to between 2017 and 2018). The protocol used for the library was the immunoSEQ multiplex PCR assay. RNA was extracted from all samples and reverse transcribed into cDNA as template for TCR sequencing. Sourced from immuneACCESS, this table was stored by TCRdb with only in-frame sequences that have V and J called. A share of the clones is absent; for the studies checked, an unresolved V gene accounts for under half, and the remainder has no known explanation. Here the sample has under 350,000 clones; about three fifths occur a single time. Under 2% of the sample comes from the top ten. The time point label, as the study defines it: less than 30 weeks on oral tofacitinib. According to the study, the label for this sample's treatment or condition signals: oral pan-JAK inhibitor, 5-10 mg twice daily.

The sample was CD4+ T cells sorted from blood, taken at week 24, from a patient treated with tofacitinib. The receptors originated from a human donor with alopecia areata.

The chain combines TRBV30 with TRBJ1-1; D is unresolved. The CDR3 covers 11 residues. CDR1 GTSNPN and CDR2 SVGIG come from the germline V gene (reference sequence). Between the trimmed V and J ends, which lost 4 bases and 0 bases, there was a span of 3 bases. The CDR3 DNA follows: TGTGCCTGGACGGTGAACACTGAAGCTTTCTTT. Its protein product is CAWTVNTEAFF.

J is TRBJ1-1 and V is TRBV12-2; TRBD1 is the table's D call and was not checked against the DNA. TRBV12-2 constitutes a pseudogene. CDR3 length: 14 amino acids. This chain's CDR3 is CASRPRDRFTEAFF. The CDR3 DNA is TGTGCAAGTCGCCCCAGGGACAGGTTCACTGAAGCTTTCTTT.

This clone has just a few counts. This may be a read error, as it is one base from a much larger clone. The V gene is TRBV2, the J gene TRBJ2-5, with unresolved D. The CDR3 runs to 11 residues. The V end was cut by 7 bases, the J end by 1 base, with 4 bases between. In germline, CDR1 is SNHLY, CDR2 FYNNEI. The CDR3 DNA reads as TGTGCCAGCACCATCCAAGAGACCCAGTACTTC. Protein: CASTIQETQYF.

This clone was seen a handful of times. V usage is TRBV7-8 and J usage is TRBJ2-7; D is possibly TRBD1 (6 bases). Germline CDR1 reads SGHVS; CDR2 reads FQNEAQ. The CDR3 loop spans 13 amino acids. V was shortened by 5 bases and J by 1 base, with 9 bases between the two germline ends. The CDR3 loop is CASSGQMSYEQYF. CDR3 nucleotides: TGTGCCAGCAGCGGACAGATGTCCTACGAGCAGTACTTC. The full variable domain, completed using reference TRBV7-8 and TRBJ2-7, is GAGVSQSPRYKVAKRGQDVALRCDPISGHVSLFWYQQALGQGPEFLTYFQNEAQLDKSGLPSDRFFAERPEGSVSTLKIQRTQQEDSAVYLCASSGQMSYEQYFGPGTRLTVT.

This chain uses TRBV2 with TRBJ2-7; no firm D call. Germline loops: CDR1 SNHLY, CDR2 FYNNEI. The CDR3 is made up of 13 amino acids. The V gene lost 1 base and the J gene lost 6 bases, with 10 bases spanning the gap. Written as DNA, the CDR3 is TGTGCCAGCAGTGAAGGAATGACTGGCGAGCAGTACTTC. Its protein product is CASSEGMTGEQYF.

The rearrangement joins TRBV2 to TRBJ2-1; D is unresolved. Trimming removed 4 bases from V and 7 bases from J, with 14 bases in between. The CDR3 totals 14 residues. Germline CDR1 is SNHLY and CDR2 is FYNNEI. CDR3 bases: TGTGCCAGCAGTGCCCAATCGTATAGGAATGAGCAGTTCTTC. Its protein is CASSAQSYRNEQFF.

This sequence joins TRBV28 and TRBJ1-5; TRBD1 agrees at 8 bases. The CDR3 consists of 13 residues. Germline CDR1 reads MDHEN; CDR2 reads SYDVKM. Germline trimming cut 7 bases from V and 9 bases from J; bases unmatched to any gene: 8. The CDR3 nucleotides read TGTGCCAGCATGCAGGGGGCCTTGGGGCCCCAGCATTTT. Its protein is CASMQGALGPQHF.

This clone occurred many times. The chain links TRBV9 to TRBJ2-5; 10 nucleotides line up with TRBD2. V was clipped by 0 bases and J by 1 base; unmatched bases: 12. This CDR3 spans 19 amino acids. Germline lookup yields CDR1 SGDLS and CDR2 YYNGEE. The CDR3: CASSVEGSGGSMIQETQYF. The CDR3 DNA sequence: TGTGCCAGCAGCGTAGAGGGTAGCGGGGGGTCGATGATCCAAGAGACCCAGTACTTC.

V is TRBV2 and J is TRBJ2-1, with 9 positions matching TRBD1. This CDR3 comprises 14 residues. Losses at the gene ends were 7 bases for V and 10 bases for J; bases not matched to a gene: 11. The germline gives CDR1 SNHLY, CDR2 FYNNEI. The CDR3: CASKPRTGDDEQFF. DNA of the CDR3: TGTGCCAGCAAACCGAGGACAGGGGATGACGAGCAGTTCTTC.

The chain combines TRBV5-1 with TRBJ1-1, with TRBD1 as a possible D gene (5 bases). Trimming left V 4 bases short and J 4 bases short, with 14 bases between. Per the germline V gene, CDR1 is SGHRS and CDR2 is YFSETQ. CDR3 length equals 14 residues. The CDR3 here is CASSPRGSGTEAFF. The CDR3, as DNA: TGCGCCAGCAGCCCTCGGGGGTCGGGCACTGAAGCTTTCTTT. Full variable domain (missing parts from reference TRBV5-1 and TRBJ1-1): KAGVTQTPRYLIKTRGQQVTLSCSPISGHRSVSWYQQTPGQGLQFLFEYFSETQRNKGNFPGRFSGRQFSNSRSEMNVSTLELGDSALYLCASSPRGSGTEAFFGQGTRLTVV.

The chain joins TRBV29-1 to TRBJ1-2; tentatively, D is TRBD1 (5 bases). Per germline, CDR1 SQVTM and CDR2 ANQGSEA. This CDR3 spans 13 amino acids. The V end lost 4 bases, the J end lost 5 bases, and 14 bases lay between the germline ends. The CDR3 DNA follows: TGCAGCGTTGTTGGAACAGGTACTTATGGCTACACCTTC. Encoded protein: CSVVGTGTYGYTF.

The V and J genes are TRBV30 and TRBJ2-1; 9 nucleotides align to TRBD1. Germline trimming cut 1 base from V and 3 bases from J; bases unmatched to any gene: 4. This CDR3 is built from 15 residues. Germline CDR1 GTSNPN, CDR2 SVGIG (reference sequence). In DNA form, the CDR3 reads TGTGCCTGGAGTGGGGGACAGGGCCTCTACAATGAGCAGTTCTTC. This encodes CAWSGGQGLYNEQFF.

This clone occurred a few times. The chain is built from TRBV28 and TRBJ1-4, with D possibly matching TRBD1 (6 bases). Per the germline V gene, CDR1 is MDHEN and CDR2 is SYDVKM. Trimming cost V 6 bases and J 0 bases, with 11 bases left between them. The CDR3 covers 15 residues. As DNA, the CDR3 is TGTGCCAGCAGGCCACAGGGAGCAACTAATGAAAAACTGTTTTTT. Amino acids: CASRPQGATNEKLFF.

V gene TRBV9 combines with J gene TRBJ1-1; no reliable D call. The CDR3 consists of 13 residues. Trimming took 8 bases from V and 5 from J, leaving 16 bases between them. The germline V gene has CDR1 SGDLS and CDR2 YYNGEE. CDR3 DNA: TGTGCCAGTAAGACGGTGAGAGGGACTGAAGCTTTCTTT. Residues: CASKTVRGTEAFF.

This clone was observed a few times. The same CDR3 arises from other DNA sequences in this sample as well. The V and J genes are TRBV30 and TRBJ2-5; D unresolved. Germline V gives CDR1 GTSNPN, CDR2 SVGIG (reference sequence). Deletions cut 0 bases from V and 2 bases from J, with 7 bases between. The CDR3 runs 13 residues. CDR3 in DNA: TGTGCCTGGAGTGTACGAGTTCAAGAGACCCAGTACTTC. This translates into CAWSVRVQETQYF.

This chain links TRBV7-9 with TRBJ1-2; D might be TRBD1 (5 bases). V was clipped by 5 bases and J by 1 base, with 11 bases between them. The CDR3 runs 14 residues. The germline V gene encodes CDR1 SEHNR and CDR2 FQNEAQ (reference sequence). DNA of the CDR3: TGTGCCAGCAGCCCCCGGGGCGATAACTATGGCTACACCTTC. This translates into CASSPRGDNYGYTF.

The chain carries TRBV30 and TRBJ1-2; D gene uncertain. CDR3 length equals 15 residues. Trimming took off 2 bases at V and 4 bases at J, with 17 bases between the two ends. CDR1 is GTSNPN and CDR2 is SVGIG in the germline V gene (reference sequence). CDR3 coding DNA: TGTGCCTGGAGTACCTCCCCACCGTCATCCTATGGCTACACCTTC. Encoded protein: CAWSTSPPSSYGYTF.